This TCR beta chain was documented in a study of blood T cells in healthy people across ages. From germline, CDR1 is DFQATT and CDR2 SNEGSKA (reference sequence). V was cut by 6 bases and J by 2 bases, with 14 bases left in between. The CDR3 spans 13 residues. It was with a sample-barcoded 5' primer and a J-beta primer mix that a second PCR of roughly 6 to 12 cycles was run. Using its own MiXCR run on the 5' RACE reads, TCRdb lists one record per CDR3 protein. The sample consists of about 1.7 million distinct CDR3 sequences, roughly 27% of them appearing once. This clonotype has at least ten counts. The people who gave samples were healthy Caucasians from Russia, aged roughly 6 to 100. Peripheral blood samples of roughly 9.9 milliliters were drawn from each donor.

Input material: blood. The V call is TRBV20-1, the J call TRBJ2-7; no reliable D call. The origin of this receptor is a woman younger than 45 in good health. The CDR3, as DNA: TGCAGTGCCCGCCCCTCGGGCACCTACGAGCAGTACTTC. Amino acid sequence: CSARPSGTYEQYF.